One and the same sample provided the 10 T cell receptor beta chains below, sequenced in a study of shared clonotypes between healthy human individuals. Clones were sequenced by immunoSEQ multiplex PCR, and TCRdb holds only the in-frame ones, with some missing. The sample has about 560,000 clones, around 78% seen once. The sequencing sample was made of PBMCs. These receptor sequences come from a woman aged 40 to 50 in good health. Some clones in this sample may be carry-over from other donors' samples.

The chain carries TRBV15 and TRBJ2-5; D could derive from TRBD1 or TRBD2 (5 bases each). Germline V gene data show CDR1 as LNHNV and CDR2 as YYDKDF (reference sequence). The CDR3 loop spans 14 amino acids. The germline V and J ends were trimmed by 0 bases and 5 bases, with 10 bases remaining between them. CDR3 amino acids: CATSRDLGTETQYF. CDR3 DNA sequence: TGTGCCACCAGCAGAGATCTGGGGACGGAGACCCAGTACTTC.

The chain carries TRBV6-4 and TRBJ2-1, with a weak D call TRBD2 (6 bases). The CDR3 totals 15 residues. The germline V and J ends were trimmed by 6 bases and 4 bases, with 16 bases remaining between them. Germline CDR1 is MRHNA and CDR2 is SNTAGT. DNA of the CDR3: TGTGCCAGCAGCAACGGGGGAAGCGATTACAATGAGCAGTTCTTC. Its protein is CASSNGGSDYNEQFF.

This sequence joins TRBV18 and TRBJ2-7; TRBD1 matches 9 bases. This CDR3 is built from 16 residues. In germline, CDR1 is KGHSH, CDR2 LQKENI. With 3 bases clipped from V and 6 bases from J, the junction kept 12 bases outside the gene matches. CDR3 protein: CASSPTQGTGPLEQYF. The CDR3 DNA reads TGTGCCAGCTCACCGACCCAGGGGACAGGGCCCCTCGAGCAGTACTTC. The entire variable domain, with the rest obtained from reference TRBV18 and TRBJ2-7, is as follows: NAGVMQNPRHLVRRRGQEARLRCSPMKGHSHVYWYRQLPEEGLKFMVYLQKENIIDESGMPKERFSAEFPKEGPSILRIQQVVRGDSAAYFCASSPTQGTGPLEQYFGPGTRLTVT.

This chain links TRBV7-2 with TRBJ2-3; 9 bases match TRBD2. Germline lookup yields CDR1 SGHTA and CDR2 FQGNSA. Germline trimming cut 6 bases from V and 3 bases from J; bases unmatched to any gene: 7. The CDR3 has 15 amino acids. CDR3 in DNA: TGTGCCAGCAGTCGCGGGAGGGCCTTAACAGATACGCAGTATTTT. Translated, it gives CASSRGRALTDTQYF.

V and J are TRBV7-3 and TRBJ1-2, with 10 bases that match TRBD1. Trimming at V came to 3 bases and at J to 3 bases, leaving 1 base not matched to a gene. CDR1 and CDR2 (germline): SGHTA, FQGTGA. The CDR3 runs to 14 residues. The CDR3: CASSLTGGDYGYTF. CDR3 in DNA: TGTGCCAGCAGCTTGACAGGGGGCGACTATGGCTACACCTTC.

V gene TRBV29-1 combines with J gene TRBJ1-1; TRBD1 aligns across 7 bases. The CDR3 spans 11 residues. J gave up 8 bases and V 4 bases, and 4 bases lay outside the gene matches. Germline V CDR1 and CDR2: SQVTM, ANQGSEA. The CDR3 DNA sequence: TGCAGCGTTGTGGGGACAGAGGAAGCTTTCTTT. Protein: CSVVGTEEAFF.

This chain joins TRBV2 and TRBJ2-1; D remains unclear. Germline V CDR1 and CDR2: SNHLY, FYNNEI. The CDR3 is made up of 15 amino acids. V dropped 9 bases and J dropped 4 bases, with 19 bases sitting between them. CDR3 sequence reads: CARTTEEKNYNEQFF. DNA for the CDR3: TGTGCCAGGACCACAGAGGAAAAAAATTACAATGAGCAGTTCTTC. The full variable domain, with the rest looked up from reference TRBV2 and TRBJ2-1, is EPEVTQTPSHQVTQMGQEVILRCVPISNHLYFYWYRQILGQKVEFLVSFYNNEISEKSEIFDDQFSVERPDGSNFTLKIRSTKLEDSAMYFCARTTEEKNYNEQFFGPGTRLTVL.

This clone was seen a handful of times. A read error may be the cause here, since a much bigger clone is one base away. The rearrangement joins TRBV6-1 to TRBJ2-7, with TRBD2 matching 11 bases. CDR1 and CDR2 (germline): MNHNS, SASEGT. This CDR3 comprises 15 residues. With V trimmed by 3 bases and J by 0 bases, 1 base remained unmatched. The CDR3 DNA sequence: TGTGCCAGCAGTGAGACTAGCGGGAACTCCTACGAGCAGTACTTC. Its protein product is CASSETSGNSYEQYF.

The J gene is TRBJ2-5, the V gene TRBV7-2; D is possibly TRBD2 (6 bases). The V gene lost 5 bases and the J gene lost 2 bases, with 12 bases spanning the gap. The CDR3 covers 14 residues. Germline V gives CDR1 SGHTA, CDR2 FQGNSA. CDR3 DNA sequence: TGTGCCAGCAGCCTGGGACTCCGGCAAGAGACCCAGTACTTC. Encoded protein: CASSLGLRQETQYF. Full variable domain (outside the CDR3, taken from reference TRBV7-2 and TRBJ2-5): GAGVSQSPSNKVTEKGKDVELRCDPISGHTALYWYRQSLGQGLEFLIYFQGNSAPDKSGLPSDRFSAERTGGSVSTLTIQRTQQEDSAVYLCASSLGLRQETQYFGPGTRLLVL.

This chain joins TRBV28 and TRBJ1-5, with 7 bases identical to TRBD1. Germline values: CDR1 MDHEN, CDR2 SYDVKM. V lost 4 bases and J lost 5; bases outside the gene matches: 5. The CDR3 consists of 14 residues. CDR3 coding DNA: TGTGCCAGCAGTTCACAGGGGATGGATCAGCCCCAGCATTTT. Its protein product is CASSSQGMDQPQHF.